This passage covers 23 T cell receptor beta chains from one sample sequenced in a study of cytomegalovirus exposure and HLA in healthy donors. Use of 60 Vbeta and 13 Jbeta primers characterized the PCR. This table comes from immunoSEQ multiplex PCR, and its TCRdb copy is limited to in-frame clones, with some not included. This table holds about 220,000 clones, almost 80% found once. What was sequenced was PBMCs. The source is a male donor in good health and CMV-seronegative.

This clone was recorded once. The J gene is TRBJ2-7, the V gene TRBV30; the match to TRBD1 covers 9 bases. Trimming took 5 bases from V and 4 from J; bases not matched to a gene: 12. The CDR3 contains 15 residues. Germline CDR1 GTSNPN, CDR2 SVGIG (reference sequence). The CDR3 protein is CAWGGDRAAEYEQYF. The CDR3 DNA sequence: TGTGCCTGGGGGGGGGACAGGGCGGCGGAGTACGAGCAGTACTTC.

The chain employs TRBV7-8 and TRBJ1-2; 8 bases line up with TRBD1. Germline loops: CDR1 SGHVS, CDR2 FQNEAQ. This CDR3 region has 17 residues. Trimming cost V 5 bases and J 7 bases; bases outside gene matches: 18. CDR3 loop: CASSLEQGTGSWGGYTF. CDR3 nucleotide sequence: TGTGCCAGCAGCCTAGAACAGGGGACAGGATCCTGGGGTGGCTACACCTTC.

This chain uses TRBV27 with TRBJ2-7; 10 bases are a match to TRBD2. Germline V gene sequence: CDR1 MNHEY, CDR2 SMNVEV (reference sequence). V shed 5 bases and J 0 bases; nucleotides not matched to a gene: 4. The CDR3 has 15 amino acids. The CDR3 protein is CASSRLAGDSYEQYF. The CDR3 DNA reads TGTGCCAGCAGTAGACTAGCGGGCGACTCCTACGAGCAGTACTTC.

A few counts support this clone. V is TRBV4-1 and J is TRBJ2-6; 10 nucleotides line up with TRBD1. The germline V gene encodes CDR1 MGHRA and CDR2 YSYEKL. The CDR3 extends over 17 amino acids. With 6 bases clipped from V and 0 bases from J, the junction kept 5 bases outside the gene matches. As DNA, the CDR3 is TGCGCCAGCAGAAGGGACAGGGGCACCTCTGGGGCCAACGTCCTGACTTTC. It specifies CASRRDRGTSGANVLTF.

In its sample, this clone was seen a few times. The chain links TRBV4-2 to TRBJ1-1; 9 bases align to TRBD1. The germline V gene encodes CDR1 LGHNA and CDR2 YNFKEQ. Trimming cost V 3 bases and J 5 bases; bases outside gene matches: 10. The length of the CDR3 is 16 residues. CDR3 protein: CASSHSQGAQSTEAFF. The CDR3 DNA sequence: TGTGCCAGCAGCCATTCACAGGGGGCGCAGAGTACTGAAGCTTTCTTT.

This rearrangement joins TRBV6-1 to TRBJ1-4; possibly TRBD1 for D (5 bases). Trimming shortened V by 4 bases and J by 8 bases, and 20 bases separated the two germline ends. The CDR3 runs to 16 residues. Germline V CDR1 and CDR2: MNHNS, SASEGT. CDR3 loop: CASSVRTTVLNEKLFF. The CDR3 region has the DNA TGTGCCAGCAGTGTTAGGACAACTGTACTTAACGAAAAACTGTTTTTT.

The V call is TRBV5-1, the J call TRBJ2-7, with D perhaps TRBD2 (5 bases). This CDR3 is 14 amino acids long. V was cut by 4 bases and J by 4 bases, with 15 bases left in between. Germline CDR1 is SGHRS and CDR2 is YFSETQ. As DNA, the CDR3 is TGCGCCAGCAGCCCCCCACGTACTAGGTACGAGCAGTACTTC. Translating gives CASSPPRTRYEQYF.

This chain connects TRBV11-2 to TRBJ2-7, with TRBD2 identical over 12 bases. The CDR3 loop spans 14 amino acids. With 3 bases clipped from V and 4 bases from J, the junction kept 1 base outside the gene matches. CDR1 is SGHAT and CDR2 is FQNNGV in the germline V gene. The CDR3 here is CASSLTSGSYEQYF. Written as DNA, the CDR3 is TGTGCCAGCAGCTTGACTAGCGGGAGTTACGAGCAGTACTTC.

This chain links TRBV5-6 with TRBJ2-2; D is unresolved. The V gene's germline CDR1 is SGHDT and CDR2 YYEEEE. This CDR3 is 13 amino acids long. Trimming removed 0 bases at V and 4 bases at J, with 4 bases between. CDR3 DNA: TGTGCCAGCAGCTTGGTCAGCACCGGGGAGCTGTTTTTT. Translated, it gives CASSLVSTGELFF.

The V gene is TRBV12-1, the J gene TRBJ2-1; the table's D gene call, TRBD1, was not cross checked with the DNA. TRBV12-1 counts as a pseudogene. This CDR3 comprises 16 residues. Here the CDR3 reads CASSSGTGFYSHGQFF. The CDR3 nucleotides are TGTGCCAGCAGCTCTGGGACAGGGTTCTATTCTCATGGGCAGTTCTTC.

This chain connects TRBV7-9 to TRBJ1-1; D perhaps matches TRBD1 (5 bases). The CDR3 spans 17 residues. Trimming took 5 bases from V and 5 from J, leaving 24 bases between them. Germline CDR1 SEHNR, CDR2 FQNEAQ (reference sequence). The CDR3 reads CASSPSGRTGVRTEAFF. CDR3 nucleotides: TGTGCCAGCAGCCCAAGTGGGAGAACGGGGGTGAGGACTGAAGCTTTCTTT.

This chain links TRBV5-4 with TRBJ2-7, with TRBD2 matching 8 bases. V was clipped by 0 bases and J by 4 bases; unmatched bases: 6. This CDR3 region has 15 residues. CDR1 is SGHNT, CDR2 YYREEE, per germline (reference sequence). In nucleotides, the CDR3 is TGTGCCAGCAGCTTGGGGGGAACGGGGGGGTACGAGCAGTACTTC. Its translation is CASSLGGTGGYEQYF.

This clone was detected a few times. In DNA form, the CDR3 reads TGTGCCAGCAGTGCCGAGGGCCGGGGGACCGGGGAGCTGTTTTTT. It yields the protein CASSAEGRGTGELFF. The chain uses TRBV6-4 and TRBJ2-2; possibly TRBD2 for D (6 bases). Trimming cost V 4 bases and J 5 bases, with 14 bases left between them. Germline CDR1 and CDR2: MRHNA and SNTAGT. This CDR3 has 15 amino acids.

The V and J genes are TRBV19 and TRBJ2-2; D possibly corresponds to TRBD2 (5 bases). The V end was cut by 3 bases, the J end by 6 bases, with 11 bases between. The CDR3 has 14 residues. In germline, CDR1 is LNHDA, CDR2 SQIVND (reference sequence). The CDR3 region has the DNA TGTGCCAGTAGTATGAATTTAGCGTCCGGGGAGCTGTTTTTT. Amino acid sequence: CASSMNLASGELFF.

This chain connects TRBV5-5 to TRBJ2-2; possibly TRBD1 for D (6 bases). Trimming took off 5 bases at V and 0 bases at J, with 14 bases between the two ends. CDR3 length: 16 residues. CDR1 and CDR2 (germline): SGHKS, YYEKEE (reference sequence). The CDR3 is CASSETGTTNTGELFF. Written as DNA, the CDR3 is TGTGCCAGCAGTGAGACCGGGACAACGAACACCGGGGAGCTGTTTTTT.

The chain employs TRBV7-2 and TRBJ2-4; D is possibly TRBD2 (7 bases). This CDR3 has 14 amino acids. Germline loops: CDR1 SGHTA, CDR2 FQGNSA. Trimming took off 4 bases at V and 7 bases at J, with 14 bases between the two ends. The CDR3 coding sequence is TGTGCCAGCAGCTCGGGGGGAGGGGGGAACATTCAGTACTTC. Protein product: CASSSGGGGNIQYF.

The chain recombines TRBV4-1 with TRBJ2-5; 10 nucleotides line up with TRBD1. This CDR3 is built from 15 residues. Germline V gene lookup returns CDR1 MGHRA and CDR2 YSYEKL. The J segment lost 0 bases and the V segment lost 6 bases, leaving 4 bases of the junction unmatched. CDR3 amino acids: CASRTGGAYQETQYF. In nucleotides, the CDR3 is TGCGCCAGCAGGACAGGGGGCGCCTACCAAGAGACCCAGTACTTC.

The CDR3 spells CASSPALGTGHHEQYF. The CDR3 DNA reads as TGTGCCAGCAGCCCCGCCCTTGGGACAGGGCACCACGAGCAGTACTTC. The chain employs TRBV13 and TRBJ2-5; TRBD1 matches 9 bases. The DNA end favors TRBJ2-7, so the J call may be wrong. Looked up from germline, CDR1 is PRHDT and CDR2 is FYEKMQ (reference sequence). The CDR3 is 16 residues long.

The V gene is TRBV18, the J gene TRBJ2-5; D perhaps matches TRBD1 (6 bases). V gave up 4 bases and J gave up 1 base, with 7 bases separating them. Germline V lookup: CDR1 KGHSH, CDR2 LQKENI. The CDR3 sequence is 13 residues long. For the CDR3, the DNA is TGTGCCAGCTCACGACAGGTCCAAGAGACCCAGTACTTC. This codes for CASSRQVQETQYF.

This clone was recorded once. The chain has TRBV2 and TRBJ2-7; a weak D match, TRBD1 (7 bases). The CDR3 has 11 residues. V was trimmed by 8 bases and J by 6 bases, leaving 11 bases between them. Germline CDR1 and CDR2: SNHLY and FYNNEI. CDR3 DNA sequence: TGTGCCAGCGACAGGGAGGCCGAGCAGTACTTC. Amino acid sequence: CASDREAEQYF.

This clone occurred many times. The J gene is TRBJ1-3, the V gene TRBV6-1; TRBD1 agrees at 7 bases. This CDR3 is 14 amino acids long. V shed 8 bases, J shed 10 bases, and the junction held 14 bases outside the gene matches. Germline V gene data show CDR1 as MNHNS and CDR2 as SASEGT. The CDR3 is CASFDRDRVKTIYF. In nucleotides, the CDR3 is TGTGCCAGCTTTGACCGAGACAGGGTAAAGACCATATATTTT.

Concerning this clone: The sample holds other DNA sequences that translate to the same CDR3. Written as DNA, the CDR3 is TGTGCCAGCAGCTTAGGACAGAACACTGAAGCTTTCTTT. Translated, it gives CASSLGQNTEAFF. The rearrangement joins TRBV28 to TRBJ1-1; tentative D call: TRBD1 (5 bases). The CDR3 spans 13 residues. CDR1 is MDHEN and CDR2 is SYDVKM in the germline V gene. Trimming cost V 6 bases and J 1 base, with 9 bases left between them.

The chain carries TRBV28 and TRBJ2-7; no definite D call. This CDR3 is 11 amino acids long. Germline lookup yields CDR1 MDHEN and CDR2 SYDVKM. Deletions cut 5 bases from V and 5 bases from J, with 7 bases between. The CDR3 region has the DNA TGTGCCAGCAGTACCCTAGACGAGCAGTACTTC. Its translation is CASSTLDEQYF. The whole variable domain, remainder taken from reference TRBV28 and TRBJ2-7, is DVKVTQSSRYLVKRTGEKVFLECVQDMDHENMFWYRQDPGLGLRLIYFSYDVKMKEKGDIPEGYSVSREKKERFSLILESASTNQTSMYLCASSTLDEQYFGPGTRLTVT.